The clone carrying this T cell receptor (beta chain) showed up just a few times. What it binds is unknown. The sample belongs to a study of post-analysis software for immune sequencing data. Study context: Clinical courses comprised relapsing-remitting, secondary progressive and progressive-relapsing multiple sclerosis.

The TCR beta cDNA libraries carried unique molecular identifiers. Using its own MiXCR run on the PCR reads, TCRdb lists one record per CDR3 protein. The sample lists some 450,000 distinct CDR3 sequences; over 35% were seen once. This CDR3 is built from 13 residues. V lost 8 bases and J 4 bases, leaving 14 bases between the germline ends. In germline, CDR1 is SEHNR, CDR2 FQNEAQ (reference sequence). Study-level findings and limits: Those with multiple sclerosis, the patient group, showed significantly lower normalized Chao1 diversity than controls. Comparison of patients with controls showed a handful of TRBV segments more frequent in patients, TRBV5-6, TRBV5-1 and TRBV20-1 among them. Samples from one preparation batch, clustered by F measure, grouped strongly together.

The origin of this receptor is a girl aged 10 to 17 with multiple sclerosis. The specimen was blood. V and J are TRBV7-9 and TRBJ2-5; D ambiguous. The CDR3 DNA follows: TGTGCCAGCGGGTTGCGCGCCCCAGAGACCCAGTACTTC. It codes for CASGLRAPETQYF.